The 17 T cell receptor beta chains given below trace back to one sample, sequenced in a study of T cells in Graves' hyperthyroidism and ophthalmopathy. RNA transcripts served as the template for amplifying TCR beta CDR3 regions. TCR CDR3 regions were first amplified by RT-PCR with HTBI primers. One entry per CDR3 protein results from TCRdb running MiXCR on the multiplex PCR reads. The sample contains over 300,000 distinct CDR3 sequences, 11% to 15% of which appear only once. The source material was blood. All receptors derive from a woman in her fifties or sixties with Graves' hyperthyroidism.

This clonotype was detected ten times or more. The rearrangement links TRBV11-2 to TRBJ2-6; maybe TRBD1 (5 bases). CDR3 length: 13 amino acids. V lost 11 bases and J lost 4, with 12 bases in between. Germline V lookup: CDR1 SGHAT, CDR2 FQNNGV. The CDR3 is CALRELGANVLTF. In nucleotides, the CDR3 is TGTGCCCTCAGGGAACTCGGGGCCAACGTCCTGACTTTC.

The chain is built from TRBV18 and TRBJ2-1; D is uncertain. The CDR3 has 13 amino acids. V gave up 6 bases and J gave up 5 bases, with 11 bases separating them. Per germline, CDR1 KGHSH and CDR2 LQKENI. The CDR3: CASSQAVDNEQFF. Written as DNA, the CDR3 is TGTGCCAGCTCCCAGGCAGTCGACAATGAGCAGTTCTTC.

The chain employs TRBV18 and TRBJ2-7, with D perhaps TRBD2 (6 bases). Germline V gives CDR1 KGHSH, CDR2 LQKENI. This CDR3 region has 16 residues. Trimming pared 0 bases from V and 2 bases from J, leaving 14 bases between. CDR3 residues: CASSPPPSPGAYEQYF. In DNA form, the CDR3 reads TGTGCCAGCTCACCACCGCCGTCGCCGGGGGCCTACGAGCAGTACTTC.

In its sample, this clonotype was seen many times. This rearrangement joins TRBV6-5 to TRBJ2-7, with 8 bases lining up with TRBD1. This CDR3 contains 14 residues. Germline V CDR1 and CDR2: MNHEY, SVGAGI. With V trimmed by 0 bases and J by 3 bases, 1 base remained unmatched. The CDR3 DNA is TGTGCCAGCAGTTACTCCACAGGGGGCTACGAGCAGTACTTC. Residues: CASSYSTGGYEQYF.

This clonotype came up a few times. V is TRBV7-9 and J is TRBJ2-5, with TRBD1 identical over 8 bases. CDR1 is SEHNR and CDR2 is FQNEAQ in the germline V gene (reference sequence). The CDR3 extends over 16 amino acids. V gave up 3 bases and J gave up 5 bases; unmatched junction bases: 11. CDR3 sequence reads: CASSFPVGQGAETQYF. The CDR3 region has the DNA TGTGCCAGCAGCTTCCCTGTGGGCCAGGGGGCCGAGACCCAGTACTTC.

This clonotype was seen at least ten times. The chain employs TRBV30 and TRBJ1-4; D possibly corresponds to TRBD1 (5 bases). This CDR3 has 14 amino acids. The germline V gene has CDR1 GTSNPN and CDR2 SVGIG (reference sequence). Trimming cost V 1 base and J 2 bases, with 8 bases left between them. This chain's CDR3 is CAWSEGRTNEKLFF. CDR3 bases: TGTGCCTGGAGTGAGGGGAGGACTAATGAAAAACTGTTTTTT.

This rearrangement joins TRBV27 to TRBJ2-5; 9 nucleotides agree with TRBD1. This CDR3 is built from 16 residues. Trimming removed 4 bases from V and 2 bases from J; junction bases left unmatched: 8. CDR1 is MNHEY, CDR2 SMNVEV, per germline (reference sequence). The DNA of the CDR3 is TGTGCCAGCAGTTCGCCGGCCGGGACAGGGCAAGAGACCCAGTACTTC. Its protein product is CASSSPAGTGQETQYF.

About this clonotype: At one of its ends the junction is not consistent with the germline gene, which may arise from a read error. The rearrangement uses TRBV7-9 and TRBJ1-1; 7 bases map to TRBD1. CDR3 length: 18 amino acids. The V gene's germline CDR1 is SEHNR and CDR2 FQNEAQ (reference sequence). CDR3 in DNA: TGTGCCAGCAGCTTAGTGGAACAGGGGAAGGATTTGAATACTGAAGCTTTCTTT. Protein product: CASSLVEQGKDLNTEAFF.

This clonotype was observed many times. The V call is TRBV11-2, the J call TRBJ2-5; a possible D gene is TRBD2 (7 bases). V lost 6 bases and J 5 bases, leaving 22 bases between the germline ends. Germline CDR1 and CDR2: SGHAT and FQNNGV. This CDR3 is 16 amino acids long. The chain's CDR3 is CASRKAGGRGGETQYF. CDR3 DNA sequence: TGTGCCAGCAGGAAGGCGGGCGGGAGAGGGGGGGAGACCCAGTACTTC.

The V and J genes are TRBV5-1 and TRBJ1-5; the D is unclear. The V and J ends lost 4 bases and 6 bases respectively, with 11 bases between them. CDR3 length: 13 residues. Germline-derived CDR1 and CDR2 are SGHRS and YFSETQ. CDR3 sequence reads: CASSMRVGQPQHF. The DNA of the CDR3 is TGCGCCAGCAGCATGAGAGTGGGTCAGCCCCAGCATTTT. Full variable domain (outside the CDR3, taken from reference TRBV5-1 and TRBJ1-5): KAGVTQTPRYLIKTRGQQVTLSCSPISGHRSVSWYQQTPGQGLQFLFEYFSETQRNKGNFPGRFSGRQFSNSRSEMNVSTLELGDSALYLCASSMRVGQPQHFGDGTRLSIL.

This clonotype was seen only a few times. This sequence joins TRBV3-1 and TRBJ2-7; no clear D. This CDR3 spans 14 amino acids. Trimming shortened V by 4 bases and J by 2 bases, and 12 bases separated the two germline ends. Germline CDR1 and CDR2: LGHDT and YNNKEL (reference sequence). CDR3 in DNA: TGTGCCAGCAGCCTCGCGACCGGAACCTACGAGCAGTACTTC. It specifies CASSLATGTYEQYF.

This clonotype was recorded many times. The gene calls are TRBV24-1 and TRBJ2-3; D might be TRBD1 (5 bases). Germline loops: CDR1 KGHDR, CDR2 SFDVKD. The V gene lost 5 bases and the J gene lost 11 bases, with 13 bases spanning the gap. This CDR3 is 12 amino acids long. In DNA form, the CDR3 reads TGTGCCACCAGTGCCGCAGGGTTAGGGCAGTATTTT. Translating it yields CATSAAGLGQYF.

This clonotype showed up just a few times. The chain combines TRBV10-3 with TRBJ2-2; 9 bases map to TRBD1. Germline V gene data show CDR1 as ENHRY and CDR2 as SYGVKD. The CDR3 is 14 amino acids. V trimming: 10 bases; J trimming: 3 bases; junction bases outside the gene matches: 6. The DNA of the CDR3 is TGTGCCACTACACAGGGGGCGGACACCGGGGAGCTGTTTTTT. Protein sequence: CATTQGADTGELFF.

The chain joins TRBV13 to TRBJ2-3; D is possibly TRBD2 (6 bases). Trimming took 10 bases from V and 0 from J, leaving 26 bases between them. The CDR3 runs to 18 residues. CDR1 and CDR2 (germline): PRHDT, FYEKMQ (reference sequence). Written as DNA, the CDR3 is TGTGCCAAACCGGAGCGGGTGGGAAGCCGTACTAGCACAGATACGCAGTATTTT. It encodes CAKPERVGSRTSTDTQYF.

This clonotype was recorded at least ten times. The genes are TRBV5-1 and TRBJ1-1; 10 nucleotides line up with TRBD1. This CDR3 contains 13 residues. Germline trimming cut 0 bases from V and 10 bases from J; bases unmatched to any gene: 3. CDR1 and CDR2 from the germline V gene are SGHRS and YFSETQ. This chain's CDR3 is CASSLAGQGVAFF. DNA of the CDR3: TGCGCCAGCAGCTTGGCAGGACAGGGGGTAGCTTTCTTT.

The CDR3, as DNA: TGTGCCAGCAGCGTAGATTCCTACAATGAGCAGTTCTTC. Translating it yields CASSVDSYNEQFF. This sequence joins TRBV9 and TRBJ2-1; no clear D. Germline loops: CDR1 SGDLS, CDR2 YYNGEE. V lost 0 bases, J lost 1 base, and 2 bases lay in between. The CDR3 runs 13 residues.

At least ten counts were recorded for this clonotype. This chain connects TRBV30 to TRBJ1-4, with 8 bases lining up with TRBD1. The V gene's germline CDR1 is GTSNPN and CDR2 SVGIG (reference sequence). This CDR3 has 16 amino acids. V lost 0 bases, J lost 5 bases, and 8 bases stayed unmatched. CDR3 sequence (DNA): TGTGCCTGGAGTGTATTCGGGACAGGTGCGAATGAAAAACTGTTTTTT. Protein product: CAWSVFGTGANEKLFF.